These 2 T cell receptor beta chains were all obtained from the same sample, sequenced in a study of memory CD4+ T cells and cytomegalovirus serostatus. Single viable CD3+CD4+CD8-CD45RO+ cells were sorted as the memory CD4+ T cells. Profiling relied on immunoSEQ multiplex PCR, and the TCRdb table lists in-frame clones only, not all of them. The sample lists over 55,000 clones; less than 85% were seen once. The sample comprised memory CD4+ T cells from blood. The receptors come from an adult in good health and CMV-seronegative.

The chain joins TRBV27 to TRBJ1-2, with D tentatively TRBD1 (5 bases). The CDR3 is 15 amino acids. CDR1 is MNHEY, CDR2 SMNVEV, per germline (reference sequence). The V end lost 2 bases, the J end lost 2 bases, and 12 bases lay between the germline ends. The CDR3 sequence: CASSLKAGTNYGYTF. CDR3 bases: TGTGCCAGCAGTTTAAAGGCAGGGACGAACTATGGCTACACCTTC.

V is TRBV19 and J is TRBJ2-5, with 8 bases identical to TRBD2. The V and J ends lost 4 bases and 7 bases, in that order; junction bases with no gene match: 14. The CDR3 consists of 16 residues. The V gene's germline CDR1 is LNHDA and CDR2 SQIVND (reference sequence). The CDR3 DNA sequence: TGTGCCAGTAGTACCGGTCGACCGGGGGCGGGAGGGACCCAGTACTTC. Translating it yields CASSTGRPGAGGTQYF.